This TCR beta chain was sequenced in a study of shared clonotypes between healthy human individuals. Study as a whole: Three plates were used per donor for CD4 naive, three for CD4 memory, two for CD8 naive and one for CD8 memory. Study results and caveats: Estimated richness values were generally larger in naive subsets than in memory subsets. Clonotypes that were shared across a handful of donors made up roughly 5% of naive CD4 clonotypes.

This clone was recorded only once. Its antigen is unidentified. Deep level was the assay's run setting. Method: immunoSEQ multiplex PCR; TCRdb's copy keeps in-frame clones and lacks some. The table has some 2.1 million clones, about 95% seen once. The sample comprised naive CD4+ T cells sorted from blood. Subset defined: CD45RA+ positively selected. The clonotype originates from a man in his late teens or twenties in good health.

In DNA form, the CDR3 reads TGTGCCAGCTCATCGATGGTCCCTAACCGGGATTCACCCCTCCACTTT. It codes for CASSSMVPNRDSPLHF. The chain joins TRBV18 to TRBJ1-6; no clear D gene. Trimming took off 5 bases at V and 8 bases at J, with 19 bases between the two ends. Per germline, CDR1 KGHSH and CDR2 LQKENI. The CDR3 spans 16 residues.